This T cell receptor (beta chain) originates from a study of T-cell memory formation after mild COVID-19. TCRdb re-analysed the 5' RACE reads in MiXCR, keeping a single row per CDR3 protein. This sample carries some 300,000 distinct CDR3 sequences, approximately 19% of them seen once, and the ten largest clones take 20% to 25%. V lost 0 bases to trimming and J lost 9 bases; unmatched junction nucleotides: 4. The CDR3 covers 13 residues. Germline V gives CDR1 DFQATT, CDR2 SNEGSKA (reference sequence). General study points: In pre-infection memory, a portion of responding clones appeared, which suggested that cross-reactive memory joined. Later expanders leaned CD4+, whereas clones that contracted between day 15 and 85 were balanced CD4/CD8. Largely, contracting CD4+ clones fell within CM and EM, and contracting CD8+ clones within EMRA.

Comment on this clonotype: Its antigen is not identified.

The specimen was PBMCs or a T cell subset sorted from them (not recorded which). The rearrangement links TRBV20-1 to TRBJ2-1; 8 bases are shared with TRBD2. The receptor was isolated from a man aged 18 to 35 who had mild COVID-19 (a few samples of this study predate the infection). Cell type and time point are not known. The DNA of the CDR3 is TGCAGTGCTAGAGATCGGGGGGGGCCTGAGCAGTTCTTC. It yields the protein CSARDRGGPEQFF.